Listed here are 5 T cell receptor beta chains from one sample, sequenced in a study of lymphopenia after photon versus proton radiotherapy (dated by TCRdb to about 2019). Library preparation used the immunoSEQ multiplex PCR assay. TCRdb re-hosts the immuneACCESS table, in-frame sequences only. Its copies lack some clones; in the studies checked, an unresolved V gene accounts for under half of them, and the cause for the rest is not known. In all, the sample holds about 30,000 clones, and about 86% of those were seen once. The ten biggest clones cover around 47% of the sample. The sample in question was peripheral blood, obtained from a patient treated with proton-based radiotherapy. These receptor sequences come from an older woman with cholangiocarcinoma. Some clones in this sample may be carry-over from other donors' samples.

The chain joins TRBV9 to TRBJ2-1, with D possibly being TRBD1 or TRBD2 (7 bases each). Germline loops: CDR1 SGDLS, CDR2 YYNGEE. This CDR3 comprises 16 residues. Between the trimmed V and J ends, which lost 5 bases and 3 bases, there was a span of 18 bases. Written as DNA, the CDR3 is TGTGCCAGCAGTGCCACAGGGGAGGGAGGCTACAATGAGCAGTTCTTC. Translated, it gives CASSATGEGGYNEQFF. Drawing the rest from reference TRBV9 and TRBJ2-1, the complete variable domain is DSGVTQTPKHLITATGQRVTLRCSPRSGDLSVYWYQQSLDQGLQFLIQYYNGEERAKGNILERFSAQQFPDLHSELNLSSLELGDSALYFCASSATGEGGYNEQFFGPGTRLTVL.

This chain joins TRBV5-1 and TRBJ2-3; 16 bases fit TRBD2. Germline V gene lookup returns CDR1 SGHRS and CDR2 YFSETQ. V was clipped by 6 bases and J by 5 bases; unmatched bases: 12. This CDR3 spans 18 amino acids. CDR3 in amino acids: CASKPGLAGGRVLDTQYF. In DNA, the CDR3 is TGCGCCAGCAAGCCGGGACTAGCGGGAGGGCGAGTGCTAGATACGCAGTATTTT.

This chain joins TRBV12-5 and TRBJ1-2, with D uncertain. Germline V gives CDR1 LGHNT, CDR2 FRNRAP. The V end was cut by 6 bases, the J end by 3 bases, with 20 bases between. The CDR3 is 16 residues long. For the CDR3, the DNA is TGTGCTAGTGGGAATCCCGGTCAGAGCTATGACTATGGCTACACCTTC. Its translation: CASGNPGQSYDYGYTF.

This clone appeared once. This rearrangement joins TRBV5-5 to TRBJ2-7, with TRBD2 matching over 8 bases. Germline V lookup: CDR1 SGHKS, CDR2 YYEKEE (reference sequence). The trim removed 4 bases at V and 6 bases at J, leaving 12 bases unmatched. This CDR3 has 15 residues. CDR3 nucleotide sequence: TGTGCCAGCAGCCCGAAGGTCGGAGCGGGGGTCGAGCAGTACTTC. Its protein is CASSPKVGAGVEQYF.

The chain carries TRBV29-1 and TRBJ1-2; D gene ambiguous. V lost 3 bases and J lost 8, with 16 bases in between. The CDR3 contains 13 residues. Germline values: CDR1 SQVTM, CDR2 ANQGSEA. The CDR3 here is CSVEDYRSRGYTF. In nucleotides, the CDR3 is TGCAGCGTTGAGGACTACCGTTCCAGAGGCTACACCTTC.